The 10 T cell receptor beta chains in this list originate from one sample, sequenced in a study of graft-versus-host responses after intestinal transplantation. These receptors' targets are unknown. Method: immunoSEQ multiplex PCR; TCRdb's copy keeps in-frame clones and lacks some. The data show tens of thousands of clones, just under 95% seen once. Sequenced material: unstimulated CD8+ T cells sorted from spleen or lymph node cells, taken before intestinal transplant. These receptors were obtained from a human donor who received an intestinal transplant.

The J gene is TRBJ2-2, the V gene TRBV18, with TRBD2 matching 12 bases. There are 17 residues in the CDR3. V was pared by 4 bases and J by 8 bases, with 11 bases of the junction left unmatched. Germline CDR1 and CDR2: KGHSH and LQKENI. This CDR3 is CASSLYETSGRTGELFF. CDR3 coding DNA: TGTGCCAGCTCACTTTACGAGACTAGCGGGAGAACTGGGGAGCTGTTTTTT.

This clone was observed once. The chain recombines TRBV28 with TRBJ1-1; no reliable D call. The V and J ends lost 1 base and 4 bases respectively, with 7 bases between them. This CDR3 has 13 residues. Germline CDR1 MDHEN, CDR2 SYDVKM. CDR3 loop: CASSLFRTTEAFF. CDR3 nucleotide sequence: TGTGCCAGCAGTTTATTCAGGACCACTGAAGCTTTCTTT.

The V gene is TRBV10-3, the J gene TRBJ2-2, with D tentatively TRBD2 (6 bases). The germline CDR1 and CDR2 sequences are ENHRY and SYGVKD. The CDR3 runs 16 residues. The ends were cut back, 7 bases at V and 0 bases at J, with 15 bases in the middle. In nucleotides, the CDR3 is TGTGCCATCACCCCACGGGACTCCCCGAACACCGGGGAGCTGTTTTTT. The encoded protein is CAITPRDSPNTGELFF.

The genes are TRBV27 and TRBJ2-7; D is possibly TRBD2 (5 bases). V was pared by 0 bases and J by 5 bases, with 11 bases between. Germline V gives CDR1 MNHEY, CDR2 SMNVEV (reference sequence). The CDR3 extends over 14 amino acids. The CDR3 DNA reads as TGTGCCAGCAGTTTATCTTCTAGCTTCCACGAGCAGTACTTC. It yields the protein CASSLSSSFHEQYF.

The V and J genes are TRBV4-1 and TRBJ2-5; D may be TRBD2 (5 bases). The CDR3 length is 12 residues. Germline V lookup: CDR1 MGHRA, CDR2 YSYEKL. Trimming pared 6 bases from V and 3 bases from J, leaving 8 bases between. The chain's CDR3 is CASRGSEETQYF. Written as DNA, the CDR3 is TGCGCCAGCAGAGGTAGCGAAGAGACCCAGTACTTC.

The chain links TRBV7-3 to TRBJ2-7, with 8 bases lining up with TRBD2. CDR3 size: 16 residues. The germline V gene has CDR1 SGHTA and CDR2 FQGTGA. The trim removed 2 bases at V and 0 bases at J, leaving 6 bases unmatched. The CDR3 sequence: CASSLEPGLVSYEQYF. Here the CDR3 DNA reads TGTGCCAGCAGCTTAGAACCGGGACTAGTCTCCTACGAGCAGTACTTC.

The CDR3 reads CASSYLSLDNEQFF. The CDR3 nucleotides read TGTGCCAGCAGTTACTTAAGTCTAGACAATGAGCAGTTCTTC. The V and J genes are TRBV6-5 and TRBJ2-1; D gene ambiguous. Germline V gene lookup returns CDR1 MNHEY and CDR2 SVGAGI. Trimming stripped 1 base from V and 5 bases from J, with 9 bases between. There are 14 residues in the CDR3.

This chain joins TRBV2 and TRBJ2-1; 12 positions match TRBD2. Per germline, CDR1 SNHLY and CDR2 FYNNEI. J was trimmed by 3 bases and V by 1 base; bases with no gene match: 4. CDR3 size: 17 residues. CDR3 in DNA: TGTGCCAGCAGTGAAGGGACTAGCGGGACATTCTACAATGAGCAGTTCTTC. As protein: CASSEGTSGTFYNEQFF.

This clone was seen once. The rearrangement uses TRBV6-6 and TRBJ2-4; a possible D gene is TRBD1 (6 bases). The germline gives CDR1 MNHNY, CDR2 SVGAGI (reference sequence). The CDR3 runs 16 residues. V was pared by 2 bases and J by 0 bases, with 11 bases between. The chain's CDR3 is CASSYPGVLAKNIQYF. CDR3 nucleotide sequence: TGTGCCAGCAGTTACCCAGGGGTCCTAGCCAAAAACATTCAGTACTTC.

This clone has a handful of counts. Lacking the conserved final phenylalanine or tryptophan, this CDR3 likely reflects a read error. No DNA is shown, since the ends of the CDR3 on it are uncertain; the CDR3 is the one TCRdb lists. The chain is built from TRBV12-2 and TRBJ2-7. TRBV12-2 is a listed pseudogene. The CDR3 region is 10 residues in length, termini included. This chain's CDR3 is CASRPGGVPQ.